The 4 T cell receptor beta chains in this list originate from one sample, sequenced in a study of cytomegalovirus exposure and HLA in healthy donors. The PCR used 60 Vbeta and 13 Jbeta primers. Clones were read by immunoSEQ multiplex PCR, and TCRdb kept only the in-frame ones, dropping some. The sample shows 150,000 to 250,000 clones, 79% of them seen only once. Sequencing used PBMCs. All receptors come from a girl under 18 in good health and CMV-seropositive.

This clone was found once. The gene calls are TRBV7-8 and TRBJ1-5, with D perhaps matching TRBD1 (5 bases). The germline V and J ends were trimmed by 2 bases and 2 bases, with 10 bases remaining between them. The germline CDR1 and CDR2 sequences are SGHVS and FQNEAQ. The CDR3 is 15 residues long. DNA for the CDR3: TGTGCCAGCAGCTTAAACAGGTTGGGCAATCAGCCCCAGCATTTT. It is translated as CASSLNRLGNQPQHF.

The genes are TRBV6-5 and TRBJ1-1, with TRBD1 matching 7 bases. V lost 6 bases to trimming and J lost 1 base; unmatched junction nucleotides: 5. Germline CDR1 reads MNHEY; CDR2 reads SVGAGI. The CDR3 has 14 residues. For the CDR3, the DNA is TGTGCCAGCAGACCGGGACAGCAGAACACTGAAGCTTTCTTT. Residues: CASRPGQQNTEAFF.

The chain recombines TRBV5-1 with TRBJ2-5; 10 nucleotides match TRBD2. Germline V gene sequence: CDR1 SGHRS, CDR2 YFSETQ. The CDR3 covers 16 residues. Trimming at V came to 1 base and at J to 2 bases, leaving 5 bases not matched to a gene. For the CDR3, the DNA is TGCGCCAGCAGCTTGTGGGCTAGCGGGGGTCAAGAGACCCAGTACTTC. This gives the protein CASSLWASGGQETQYF.

The chain employs TRBV2 and TRBJ1-4; a possible D gene is TRBD1 (5 bases). The CDR3 has 15 residues. Trimming took 3 bases from V and 8 from J, leaving 16 bases between them. CDR1 and CDR2 from the germline V gene are SNHLY and FYNNEI. Here the CDR3 reads CASSDIGRGGEKLFF. CDR3 DNA sequence: TGTGCCAGCAGTGATATCGGGCGTGGGGGGGAAAAACTGTTTTTT.